The clone carrying this T cell receptor beta chain has a handful of counts. Its matching antigen is unknown. This entry belongs to a study of regulatory T cells in long-lasting Graves disease. Study details: The definition of persistent Graves' disease was over 5 years of antithyroid drugs with positive TSH receptor antibodies. Notes on the study in general: Segments TRBV28, TRBJ1-2 and TRBJ2-5 showed preferential usage in persistent disease. A greater number of public clonotypes (2,741) was shared by persistent patients than by new patients (approximately 910).

Sample time point: persistent/refractory GD, antithyroid drugs over 5 years with positive TRAb. Scientists built the TCR library using RNA that was extracted from PBMCs. Germline CDR1 is DFQATT and CDR2 is SNEGSKA (reference sequence). Trimming took 0 bases from V and 7 from J, leaving 6 bases between them. CDR3 size: 12 residues. Libraries of TCR beta came from iRepertoire HTBI primers plus Arm-PCR of CDR3 regions. One entry per CDR3 protein, called by TCRdb with MiXCR from the multiplex PCR reads. The data contain 350,000 to 450,000 distinct CDR3 sequences, roughly 21% of them singletons. This clonotype was obtained from a female donor with Graves disease. The material was peripheral blood mononuclear cells (PBMCs), obtained when the disease was refractory, from a patient treated with antithyroid drugs. The V gene is TRBV20-1, the J gene TRBJ1-4; no clear D gene. CDR3 DNA: TGCAGTGCTAGAGAAAAACCTGAAAAACTGTTTTTT. Amino acid sequence: CSAREKPEKLFF.